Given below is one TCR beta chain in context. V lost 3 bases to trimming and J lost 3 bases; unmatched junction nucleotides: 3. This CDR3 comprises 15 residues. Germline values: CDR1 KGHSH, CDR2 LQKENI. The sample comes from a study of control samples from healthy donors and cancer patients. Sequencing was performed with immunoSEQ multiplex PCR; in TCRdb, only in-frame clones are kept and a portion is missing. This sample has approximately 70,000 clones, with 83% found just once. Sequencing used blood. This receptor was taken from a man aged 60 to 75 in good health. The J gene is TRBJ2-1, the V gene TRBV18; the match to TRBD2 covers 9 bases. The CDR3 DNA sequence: TGTGCCAGCTCACCCTCTAGCGGGATCTACAATGAGCAGTTCTTC. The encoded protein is CASSPSSGIYNEQFF.